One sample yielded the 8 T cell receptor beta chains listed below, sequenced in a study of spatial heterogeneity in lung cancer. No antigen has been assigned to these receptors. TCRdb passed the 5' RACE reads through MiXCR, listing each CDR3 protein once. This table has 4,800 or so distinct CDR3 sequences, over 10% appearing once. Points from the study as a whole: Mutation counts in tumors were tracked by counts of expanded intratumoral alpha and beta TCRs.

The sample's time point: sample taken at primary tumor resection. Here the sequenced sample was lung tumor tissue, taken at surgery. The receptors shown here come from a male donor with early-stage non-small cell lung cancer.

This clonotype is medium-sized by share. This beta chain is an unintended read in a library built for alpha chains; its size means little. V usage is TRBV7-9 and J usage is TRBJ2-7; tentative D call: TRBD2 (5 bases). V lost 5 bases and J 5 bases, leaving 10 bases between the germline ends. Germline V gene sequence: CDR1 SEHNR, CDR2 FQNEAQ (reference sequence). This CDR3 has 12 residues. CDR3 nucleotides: TGTGCCAGCAGCCGGACCGGGAACGAGCAGTACTTC. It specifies CASSRTGNEQYF.

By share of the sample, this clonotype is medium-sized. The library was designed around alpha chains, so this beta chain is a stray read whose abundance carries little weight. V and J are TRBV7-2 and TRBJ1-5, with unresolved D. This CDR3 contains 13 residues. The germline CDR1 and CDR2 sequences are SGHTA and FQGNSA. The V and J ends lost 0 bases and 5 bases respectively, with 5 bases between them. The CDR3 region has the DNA TGTGCCAGCAGCTTAGCGCCAGATCAGCCCCAGCATTTT. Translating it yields CASSLAPDQPQHF.

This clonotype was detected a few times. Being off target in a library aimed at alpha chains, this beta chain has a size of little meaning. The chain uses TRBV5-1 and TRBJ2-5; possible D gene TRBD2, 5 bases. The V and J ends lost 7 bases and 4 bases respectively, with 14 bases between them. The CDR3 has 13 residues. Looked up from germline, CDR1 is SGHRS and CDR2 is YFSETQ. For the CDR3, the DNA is TGCGCCAGCGGGGAGAGGGCCGGAGAGACCCAGTACTTC. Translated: CASGERAGETQYF.

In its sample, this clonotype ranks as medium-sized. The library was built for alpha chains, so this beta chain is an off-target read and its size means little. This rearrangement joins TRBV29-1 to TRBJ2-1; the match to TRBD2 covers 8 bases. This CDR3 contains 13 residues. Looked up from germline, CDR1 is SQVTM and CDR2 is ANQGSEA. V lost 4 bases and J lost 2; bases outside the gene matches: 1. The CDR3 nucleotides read TGCAGCGTTGCACTAGCGGCCTACAATGAGCAGTTCTTC. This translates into CSVALAAYNEQFF.

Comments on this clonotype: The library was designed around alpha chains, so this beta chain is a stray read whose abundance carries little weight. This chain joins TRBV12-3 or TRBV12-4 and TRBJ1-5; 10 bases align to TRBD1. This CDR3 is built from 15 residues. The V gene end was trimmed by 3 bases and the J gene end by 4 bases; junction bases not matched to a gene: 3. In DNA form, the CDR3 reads TGTGCCAGCAGTTTGGGGACAGGGGATAATCAGCCCCAGCATTTT. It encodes CASSLGTGDNQPQHF.

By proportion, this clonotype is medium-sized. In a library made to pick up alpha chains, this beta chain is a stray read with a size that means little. CDR3 sequence (DNA): TGTGCCACCAGTGGGGACCAAAAGTGGGACGAGCAGTACTTC. Encoded protein: CATSGDQKWDEQYF. The V and J genes are TRBV24-1 and TRBJ2-7, with D perhaps matching TRBD1 or TRBD2 (5 bases each). The CDR3 is 14 amino acids. V was cut by 5 bases and J by 5 bases, with 15 bases left in between. Germline V gives CDR1 KGHDR, CDR2 SFDVKD.

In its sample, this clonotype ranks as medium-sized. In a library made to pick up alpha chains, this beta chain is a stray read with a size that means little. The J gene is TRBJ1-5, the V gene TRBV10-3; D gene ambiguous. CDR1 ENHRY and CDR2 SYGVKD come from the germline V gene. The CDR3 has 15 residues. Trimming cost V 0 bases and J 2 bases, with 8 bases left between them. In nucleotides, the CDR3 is TGTGCCATCAGTGAGTCGGGGTGGGGCAATCAGCCCCAGCATTTT. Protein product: CAISESGWGNQPQHF.

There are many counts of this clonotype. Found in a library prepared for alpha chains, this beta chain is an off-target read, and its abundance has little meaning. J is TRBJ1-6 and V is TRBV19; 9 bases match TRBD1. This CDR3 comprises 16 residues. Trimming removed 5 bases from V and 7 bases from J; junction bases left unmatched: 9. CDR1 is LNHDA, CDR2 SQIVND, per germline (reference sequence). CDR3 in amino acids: CASSSSRTGVNSPLHF. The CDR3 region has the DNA TGTGCCAGTAGTTCCTCCCGGACAGGGGTAAATTCACCCCTCCACTTT.